A selection of T cell receptor beta chains follows, all from one sample in a study of T cells in Graves' hyperthyroidism and ophthalmopathy. TCRdb analysed the multiplex PCR reads with MiXCR anew, one entry per CDR3 protein. The data hold a few hundred thousand distinct CDR3 sequences, with 13% to 15% observed a single time. Sequencing was carried out using blood. These receptors all come from a woman aged 60-75 years with Graves' ophthalmopathy. Both conserved end residues are part of each CDR3. The D gene is left open where the match is weak. Clone size is not always given. Where it is, it says once, few, many or a class for expanded clones.

D gene,J gene,CDR3 length,clone size,V gene,CDR3 protein,CDR3 DNA
-,TRBJ2-2,14,few,TRBV6-1,CASIPEVYTGELFF,TGTGCCAGCATTCCGGAGGTATACACCGGGGAGCTGTTTTTT
-,TRBJ1-5,19,few,TRBV6-2/TRBV6-3,CASSYSIGTGTLGNQPQHF,TGTGCCAGCAGTTACTCGATCGGAACAGGGACCCTCGGCAATCAGCCCCAGCATTTT
-,TRBJ2-3,13,many,TRBV28,CASSPGAPDTQYF,TGTGCCAGCAGTCCCGGGGCCCCAGATACGCAGTATTTT
-,TRBJ2-7,12,many,TRBV20-1,CSAEGVGHEQYF,TGCAGTGCAGAGGGGGTCGGCCACGAGCAGTACTTC
-,TRBJ2-6,16,few,TRBV9,CASSVDLYSGANVLTF,TGTGCCAGCAGCGTAGACTTGTACTCTGGGGCCAACGTCCTGACTTTC
TRBD1,TRBJ1-2,15,-,TRBV19,CASSSFPGTDYGYTF,TGTGCCAGTAGTAGCTTTCCCGGGACAGACTATGGCTACACCTTC
-,TRBJ1-3,14,few,TRBV20-1,CSAREPAAGNTIYF,TGCAGTGCTAGAGAACCAGCAGCTGGAAACACCATATATTTT
-,TRBJ1-1,11,many,TRBV30,CAWSSGAQAFF,TGTGCCTGGAGTTCAGGGGCCCAGGCTTTCTTT
-,TRBJ1-1,14,-,TRBV4-1,CASSQVGRGTEAFF,TGCGCCAGCAGCCAAGTTGGCAGGGGCACTGAAGCTTTCTTT
-,TRBJ2-1,16,few,TRBV6-1,CASGKGAGWNYNEQFF,TGTGCCAGCGGGAAGGGTGCGGGATGGAACTACAATGAGCAGTTCTTC
-,TRBJ2-7,17,few,TRBV12-3/TRBV12-4,CASTKSGFGGPSNEQYF,TGTGCCAGCACCAAGTCAGGGTTTGGCGGACCCTCTAACGAGCAGTACTTC
TRBD1,TRBJ2-2,15,many,TRBV5-1,CASKTGTGNTGELFF,TGCGCCAGCAAAACCGGGACAGGTAACACCGGGGAGCTGTTTTTT
-,TRBJ2-7,15,-,TRBV5-8,CASSLEVAGTYEQYF,TGTGCCAGCAGCTTGGAAGTGGCAGGTACCTACGAGCAGTACTTC
TRBD2,TRBJ2-7,12,many,TRBV20-1,CSGAGGTYEQYF,TGCAGTGGGGCGGGAGGAACCTACGAGCAGTACTTC
TRBD1,TRBJ1-2,11,-,TRBV20-1,CSAAAGQGAAF,TGCAGCGCCGCGGCCGGACAGGGGGCCGCCTTC
TRBD1,TRBJ2-7,15,many,TRBV5-1,CASSPRQGATYEQYF,TGCGCCAGCAGCCCGAGACAGGGGGCAACCTACGAGCAGTACTTC
-,TRBJ2-7,15,many,TRBV6-6,CASSYGVAVRYEQYF,TGTGCCAGCAGTTACGGAGTAGCGGTACGCTACGAGCAGTACTTC
TRBD1,TRBJ2-2,14,-,TRBV19,CASFTGGNTGELFF,TGTGCCAGCTTCACAGGGGGGAACACCGGGGAGCTGTTTTTT
TRBD1,TRBJ1-2,14,many,TRBV12-3/TRBV12-4,CASSLLGQGGGYTF,TGTGCCAGCAGTTTACTGGGACAGGGTGGCGGCTACACCTTC
-,TRBJ2-7,14,many,TRBV7-2,CASSLGAHSYEQYF,TGTGCCAGCAGCTTAGGCGCTCACTCCTACGAGCAGTACTTC
TRBD1,TRBJ2-2,15,-,TRBV7-2,CASSLRPGGAGELFF,TGTGCCAGCAGCTTGAGGCCAGGGGGAGCCGGGGAGCTGTTTTTT
TRBD2,TRBJ2-4,22,few,TRBV12-5,CASGSRPVAGGNRRVRRNIQYF,TGTGCTAGTGGTTCCCGACCCGTAGCGGGAGGAAACCGGAGGGTCCGTAGAAACATTCAGTACTTC
-,TRBJ2-3,18,-,TRBV29-1,CSVEGGQGGPSVTDTQYF,TGCAGCGTTGAGGGGGGGCAGGGAGGGCCCTCGGTTACAGATACGCAGTATTTT
TRBD2,TRBJ2-1,14,many,TRBV5-1,CASSWGTSGRRQFF,TGCGCCAGCAGCTGGGGGACTAGCGGGAGGAGGCAGTTCTTC
-,TRBJ1-5,15,many,TRBV28,CASKLMGARSQPQHF,TGTGCCAGCAAGCTAATGGGGGCGCGGAGTCAGCCCCAGCATTTT
-,TRBJ2-3,15,many,TRBV12-3/TRBV12-4,CASRSRGGSGGTQYF,TGTGCCAGCAGGTCGAGAGGGGGATCGGGGGGTACGCAGTATTTT
-,TRBJ2-6,13,few,TRBV29-1,CSVGSSGANVLTF,TGCAGCGTTGGGAGCTCTGGGGCCAACGTCCTGACTTTC
TRBD2,TRBJ2-2,17,few,TRBV27,CASSLGGSGRVTGELFF,TGTGCCAGCAGTTTAGGCGGTAGCGGGAGGGTCACCGGGGAGCTGTTTTTT
TRBD2,TRBJ2-3,18,many,TRBV7-3,CASSSGLAGGGSTDTQYF,TGTGCCAGCAGCTCCGGACTAGCGGGAGGCGGGAGCACAGATACGCAGTATTTT
TRBD1,TRBJ2-1,17,many,TRBV6-1,CASSYDRTGGGYNEQFF,TGTGCCAGCAGTTACGACCGGACAGGGGGAGGGTACAATGAGCAGTTCTTC
TRBD2,TRBJ2-3,15,many,TRBV2,CASSELAGPTDTQYF,TGTGCCAGCAGTGAATTAGCGGGACCCACAGATACGCAGTATTTT
TRBD2,TRBJ2-7,15,few,TRBV6-1,CAGWTSWELGCEQYF,TGTGCCGGGTGGACTAGTTGGGAGCTAGGGTGCGAGCAGTACTTC
TRBD2,TRBJ2-1,16,-,TRBV29-1,CSVDILAVDSYNEQFF,TGCAGCGTTGATATACTAGCGGTCGACTCCTACAATGAGCAGTTCTTC
-,TRBJ2-7,13,many,TRBV28,CASSLFEGHEQYF,TGTGCCAGCAGTTTATTCGAGGGCCACGAGCAGTACTTC
-,TRBJ2-4,14,few,TRBV7-2,CASSPLARENIQYF,TGTGCCAGCAGCCCCCTAGCGAGAGAAAACATTCAGTACTTC
TRBD2,TRBJ2-1,17,many,TRBV5-1,CASSLPLAGAPYNEQFF,TGCGCCAGCAGCTTGCCCCTAGCGGGAGCCCCCTACAATGAGCAGTTCTTC
TRBD1,TRBJ2-1,14,many,TRBV11-2,CASSSTGIYNEQFF,TGTGCCAGCAGCTCGACAGGGATCTACAATGAGCAGTTCTTC
-,TRBJ2-1,15,many,TRBV11-2,CASSFGRLDDNEQFF,TGTGCCAGCAGCTTTGGACGACTAGATGATAATGAGCAGTTCTTC
TRBD1,TRBJ2-5,16,-,TRBV7-2,CACSSLAGTGGETQHF,TGTGCCTGCAGCTCCCTTGCCGGGACAGGGGGAGAGACCCAGCACTTC
TRBD2,TRBJ2-7,12,-,TRBV6-2/TRBV6-3,CASSAAGAEQYF,TGTGCCAGCAGCGCCGCGGGAGCCGAGCAGTACTTC
-,TRBJ2-4,16,-,TRBV2,CASSEVWGGDGNIQYF,TGTGCCAGCAGTGAAGTGTGGGGCGGGGATGGAAACATTCAGTACTTC
-,TRBJ2-1,13,many,TRBV5-1,CASGGVGYNEQFF,TGCGCCAGTGGCGGAGTAGGCTACAATGAGCAGTTCTTC
-,TRBJ1-2,12,few,TRBV4-1,CASSQPNFGYTF,TGCGCCAGCAGCCAGCCCAACTTTGGCTACACCTTC
TRBD1,TRBJ1-2,15,many,TRBV2,CASRFDRGGAYGYTF,TGTGCCAGCAGGTTTGACAGGGGGGGAGCCTATGGCTACACCTTC
-,TRBJ2-7,13,many,TRBV27,CASKSGSTHEQYF,TGTGCCAGCAAAAGTGGGTCGACCCACGAGCAGTACTTC
TRBD2,TRBJ2-1,15,many,TRBV24-1,CATSDRDREVDEQFF,TGTGCCACCAGTGACCGGGACCGGGAGGTCGATGAGCAGTTCTTC
-,TRBJ1-5,12,few,TRBV28,CASMVRNQPQHF,TGTGCCAGCATGGTCAGGAATCAGCCCCAGCATTTT
-,TRBJ2-5,15,many,TRBV7-2,CASSLMAAEQETQYF,TGTGCCAGCAGCTTAATGGCGGCAGAGCAAGAGACCCAGTACTTC
-,TRBJ2-3,14,few,TRBV30,CAWISGSSTDTQYF,TGTGCCTGGATCTCGGGTTCTAGCACAGATACGCAGTATTTT